This TCR beta chain was identified in a study of blood T cell repertoires in COVID-19. Study context: The origin of the acute and convalescent COVID-19 samples was the United States, Italy and Spain. Sources were T cells, B-cell-depleted T cells, or PBMCs; the material itself was cDNA or gDNA.

CDR3 length equals 17 residues. J lost 8 bases, V lost 4 bases, and 19 bases had no gene match. Germline V lookup: CDR1 LGHDT, CDR2 YNNKEL (reference sequence). Original handling: Researchers report that nucleated cell counts were estimated from reference gene primer amplification. Some clones are missing from TCRdb's copy, which holds only in-frame ones; the method was immunoSEQ multiplex PCR. That table supplies the V and J calls and clone size; D and trimming were determined from the DNA. The data contain 100,000 or so clones, around 81% of them singletons. Sequenced input: peripheral blood. The rearrangement joins TRBV3-1 (or the pseudogene TRBV3-2) to TRBJ1-1; 7 bases are shared with TRBD1. The TCR comes from an elderly man with acute or convalescent COVID-19. The chain's CDR3 is CASSPLTGRGRGPEAFF. CDR3 sequence (DNA): TGTGCCAGCAGCCCGTTGACAGGGCGGGGTCGGGGGCCGGAAGCTTTCTTT.